Here is one TCR beta chain with its context. Antigen unknown. The sample is drawn from a study of T-cell reconstitution after alpha-beta-depleted transplantation in children. The ends were cut back, 7 bases at V and 0 bases at J, with 16 bases in the middle. Germline CDR1 reads SQVTM; CDR2 reads ANQGSEA. This CDR3 is 14 amino acids long. Broader study findings: Some patients' high day-60 TCRbeta diversity was traced to surviving recipient T cells and thymic progenitors. The origin of alpha-beta T cells about two months after transplant was reportedly several hundred expanded graft clones. From newly produced T cells came most of the T-cell counts and diversity one year after transplant.

Unique molecular identifiers were incorporated when the TCRbeta library was constructed. TCRdb processed the PCR reads anew with MiXCR; each CDR3 protein has one entry. The sample has about 440,000 distinct CDR3 sequences, around two fifths seen once. The genes are TRBV29-1 and TRBJ2-7, with D perhaps TRBD1 (6 bases). The starting material was PBMCs, obtained before TCRalphabeta/CD19-depleted stem cell transplant. This TCR came from a girl between 2 and 10 years old with aplastic anemia, due to receive a stem cell transplant. In nucleotides, the CDR3 is TGCAGCGGACGGGCAGGGGAACCCTCCTACGAGCAGTACTTC. It encodes CSGRAGEPSYEQYF.